This TCR beta chain is drawn from a study of blood T cell repertoires in COVID-19 (dated by TCRdb to 2018 to 2020). Regarding the research as a whole: The collaborator samples originated in the United States, Italy and Spain and spanned the acute and convalescent phases of COVID-19. The material from the prospective study consisted of cDNA or gDNA derived from T cells, B-cell-depleted T cells, or PBMCs. Subjects who had been exposed to COVID-19, were actively infected with it, or had recovered from it provided the deeply sampled blood TCRbeta repertoires that made up the dataset. A freely available public database, intended as a resource for researchers studying the immune response to SARS-CoV-2, is where the repertoires were released. Samples were obtained from the ongoing ImmuneRACE study (first 160 participants) and from about 1,300 subjects provided by 6 global collaborators. The sample metadata nearly always contained a de-identified subject ID, COVID-19 status, age in years and sex. Where available, HLA class I and class II types were obtained from metadata supplied by the sample provider rather than from assay-based typing.

Compared with germline, V lacks 0 bases and J lacks 2 bases; bases without a gene match: 9. The CDR3 holds 17 amino acids from the cysteine to the phenylalanine. Only CDR3 DNA is held: 51 bases, read in frame from base 1. CDR1 and CDR2 are read off the germline V gene as SGHRS and YFSETQ. On the study overall, not on this receptor specifically: How much clinical and demographic metadata was included differed by source and by participant, and the metadata was provided uncurated.

Whole blood was collected in K2EDTA tubes by collaborating institutions according to the institutions' own protocols. For TCRbeta analysis, collaborator samples were shipped as frozen whole blood, as isolated PBMCs, or as DNA extracted from either sample type. TCRbeta CDR3 regions were amplified from genomic DNA using the immunoSEQ Assay, a bias-controlled multiplex PCR. The paper's processing steps were these. The number of nucleated cells in each sample was estimated by amplification of reference gene primers within the assay. To quantify the absolute abundance of each unique TCRbeta CDR3 rearrangement, sequence reads were collapsed and filtered. For each sample, productive Simpson clonality was calculated as the square root of Simpson's diversity index across productive rearrangements. This is the immuneACCESS table as TCRdb keeps it, with only in-frame sequences that have V and J called. A part of the clones is gone; compared with another copy, unresolved V genes explain less than half, and the rest is unexplained. The D gene and trimming were derived from the DNA, and the V and J assignments and clone size from that table. The sample table lists around 82,000 clones, around 91% of them with a count of one. The biggest ten clones account for around 12% of the sample.

With regard to this clone: The antigen it recognizes is unknown. Within one base of it there is no much larger clone, and no base qualities were kept.

The rearrangement joined TRBV5-1 to TRBJ2-5, and 8 bases in between align with TRBD1. This clonotype was sampled from a man aged 65 to 79 with active or convalescent COVID-19. The sequenced sample consisted of peripheral blood. Here is the DNA: TGCGCCAGCAGCTTGGAACCGGGACAGGTCCTTCAAGAGACCCAGTACTTC. This gives the protein CASSLEPGQVLQETQYF.